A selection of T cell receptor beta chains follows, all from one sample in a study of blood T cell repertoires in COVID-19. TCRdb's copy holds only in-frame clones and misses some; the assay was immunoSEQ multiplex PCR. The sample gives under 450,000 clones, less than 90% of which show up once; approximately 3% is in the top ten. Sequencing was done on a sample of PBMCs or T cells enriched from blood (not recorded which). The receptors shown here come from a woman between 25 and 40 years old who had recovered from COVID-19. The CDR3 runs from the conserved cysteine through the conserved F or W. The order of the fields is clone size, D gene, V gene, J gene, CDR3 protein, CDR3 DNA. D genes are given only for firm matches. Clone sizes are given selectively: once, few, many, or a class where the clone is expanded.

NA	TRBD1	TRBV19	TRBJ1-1	CASGDRGNTEAFF	TGTGCCAGTGGAGACAGGGGGAACACTGAAGCTTTCTTT
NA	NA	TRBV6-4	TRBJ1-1	CASSRTAGGTEAFF	TGTGCCAGCAGTCGGACAGCCGGAGGCACTGAAGCTTTCTTT
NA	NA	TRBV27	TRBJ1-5	CASSLGGYGNQPQHF	TGTGCCAGCAGTTTAGGCGGGTATGGCAATCAGCCCCAGCATTTT
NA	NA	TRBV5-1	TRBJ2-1	CASSLSGQRARDEQFF	TGCGCCAGCAGCTTGTCCGGACAGAGGGCTAGGGATGAGCAGTTCTTC
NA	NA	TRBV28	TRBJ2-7	CASVRGNEQYF	TGTGCCAGCGTAAGAGGGAACGAGCAGTACTTC
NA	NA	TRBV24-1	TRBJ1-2	CATSDVSDGYTF	TGTGCCACCAGTGACGTTAGTGATGGCTACACCTTC
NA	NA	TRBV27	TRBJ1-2	CASSPNSLSYTF	TGTGCCAGCAGTCCCAACAGTTTGTCCTACACCTTC
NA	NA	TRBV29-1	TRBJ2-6	CRVGGRGAGANVLTF	TGCCGCGTTGGGGGCCGGGGGGCCGGGGCCAACGTCCTGACTTTC
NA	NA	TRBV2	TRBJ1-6	CASGHRGGKLNNSPLHF	TGTGCCAGCGGGCATAGGGGGGGCAAACTCAATAATTCACCCCTCCACTTT
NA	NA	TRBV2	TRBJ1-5	CASSPTWGLHQPQHF	TGTGCCAGCAGTCCTACGTGGGGACTTCATCAGCCCCAGCATTTT
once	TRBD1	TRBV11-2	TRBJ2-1	CASSLEDREVEEQFF	TGTGCCAGCAGCTTAGAGGACAGGGAAGTCGAAGAGCAGTTCTTC
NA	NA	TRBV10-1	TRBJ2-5	CASSELRETQYF	TGCGCCAGCAGTGAGTTGAGGGAGACCCAGTACTTC
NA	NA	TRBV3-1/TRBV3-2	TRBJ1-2	CASSLGADGYTF	TGTGCCAGCAGCCTAGGGGCTGATGGCTACACCTTC
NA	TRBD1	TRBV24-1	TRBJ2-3	CATSDPRDRETTSTDTQYF	TGTGCCACCAGTGATCCCCGGGACAGGGAGACTACTAGCACAGATACGCAGTATTTT
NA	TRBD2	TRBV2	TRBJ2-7	CASSGASGSFGLYEQYF	TGTGCCAGCAGTGGGGCTAGCGGGAGTTTCGGACTCTACGAGCAGTACTTC
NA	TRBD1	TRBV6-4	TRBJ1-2	CASSGTHRDRVYGYTF	TGTGCCAGCAGTGGAACTCACCGGGACAGGGTGTATGGCTACACCTTC
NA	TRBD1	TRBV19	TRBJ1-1	CASSSRGLNTEAFF	TGTGCCAGTAGTTCCAGGGGGCTGAACACTGAAGCTTTCTTT
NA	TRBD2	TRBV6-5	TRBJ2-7	CASRTSGGAAEQYF	TGTGCCAGCCGCACCAGCGGGGGGGCCGCCGAGCAGTACTTC
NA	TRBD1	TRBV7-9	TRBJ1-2	CASSPTGDYGYTF	TGTGCCAGCAGCCCGACAGGGGACTATGGCTACACCTTC
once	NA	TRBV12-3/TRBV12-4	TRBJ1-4	CASSLGPNEKLFF	TGTGCCAGCAGTCTAGGGCCGAATGAAAAACTGTTTTTT
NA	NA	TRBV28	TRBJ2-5	CASSLRGYQETQYF	TGTGCCAGCAGTTTACGGGGTTATCAAGAGACCCAGTACTTC
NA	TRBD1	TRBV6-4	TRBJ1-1	CASSDSGDRAFEAFF	TGTGCCAGCAGTGACTCGGGGGACAGGGCCTTTGAAGCTTTCTTT
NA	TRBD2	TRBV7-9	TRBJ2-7	CASSLEGRATYEQYF	TGTGCCAGCAGCTTAGAGGGGAGGGCAACCTACGAGCAGTACTTC
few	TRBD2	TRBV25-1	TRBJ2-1	CASVAGVNYNEQFF	TGTGCCAGCGTTGCGGGAGTCAACTACAATGAGCAGTTCTTC
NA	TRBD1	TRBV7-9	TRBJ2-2	CASTPGQVANTGELFF	TGTGCCAGTACACCGGGACAGGTAGCGAACACCGGGGAGCTGTTTTTT
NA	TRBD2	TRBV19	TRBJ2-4	CASSIGVGSGGLMNIQYF	TGTGCCAGTAGTATAGGGGTCGGTAGCGGGGGCTTAATGAACATTCAGTACTTC
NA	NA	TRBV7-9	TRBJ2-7	CASSLDRFSSYEQYF	TGTGCCAGCAGCTTAGACAGGTTTAGCTCCTACGAGCAGTACTTC
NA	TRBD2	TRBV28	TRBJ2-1	CASSLTSGRGGTYNEQFF	TGTGCCAGCAGTTTGACTAGCGGGAGGGGTGGAACCTACAATGAGCAGTTCTTC
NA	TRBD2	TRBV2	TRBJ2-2	CASSVLAGSNTGELFF	TGTGCCAGCAGTGTCCTAGCGGGTTCTAACACCGGGGAGCTGTTTTTT
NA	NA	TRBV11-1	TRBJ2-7	CASSFGHNYEQYF	TGTGCCAGCAGCTTTGGACACAACTACGAGCAGTACTTC
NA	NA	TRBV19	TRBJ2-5	CASSISAGEFQETQYF	TGTGCCAGTAGTATATCGGCAGGGGAGTTCCAAGAGACCCAGTACTTC
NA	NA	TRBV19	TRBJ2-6	CASSIFGGSGANVLTF	TGTGCCAGTAGTATCTTCGGGGGATCTGGGGCCAACGTCCTGACTTTC
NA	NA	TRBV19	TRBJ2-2	CASAYSAGELFF	TGTGCCAGCGCCTATAGTGCCGGGGAGCTGTTTTTT
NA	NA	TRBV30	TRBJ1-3	CAWSISSKSGNTIYF	TGTGCCTGGAGTATCTCTTCTAAGTCTGGAAACACCATATATTTT
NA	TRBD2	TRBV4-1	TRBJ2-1	CASSQDRGGGYEQFF	TGCGCCAGCAGCCAGGATCGGGGGGGAGGTTATGAGCAGTTCTTC
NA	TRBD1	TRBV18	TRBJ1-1	CASSGAAPGGTEAFF	TGTGCCAGCTCCGGGGCGGCCCCAGGGGGCACTGAAGCTTTCTTT
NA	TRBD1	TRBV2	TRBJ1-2	CASSGGQGHYGYTF	TGTGCCAGCAGTGGGGGACAGGGTCACTATGGCTACACCTTC
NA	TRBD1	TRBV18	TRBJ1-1	CASSQHRGRGDTEAFF	TGTGCCAGCTCACAGCATAGGGGGCGCGGGGACACTGAAGCTTTCTTT
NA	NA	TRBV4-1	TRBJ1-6	CASSQGGEVGLAPLHF	TGCGCCAGCAGCCAAGGGGGGGAGGTGGGACTAGCACCCCTCCACTTT
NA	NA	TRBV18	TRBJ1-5	CASSPSPQGSQPQHF	TGTGCCAGCTCACCGAGCCCCCAGGGGAGCCAGCCCCAGCATTTT
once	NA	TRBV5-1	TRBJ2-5	CASSFLPGQEETQYF	TGCGCCAGCAGCTTTCTACCGGGACAAGAAGAGACCCAGTACTTC
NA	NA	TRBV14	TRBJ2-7	CASSQGGMSYEQYF	TGTGCCAGCAGCCAAGGAGGGATGTCCTACGAGCAGTACTTC
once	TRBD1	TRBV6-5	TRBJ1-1	CASSPGGWGAFF	TGTGCCAGCAGCCCAGGGGGCTGGGGAGCTTTCTTT
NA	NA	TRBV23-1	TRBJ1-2	CASSAQGKDYGYTF	TGCGCCAGCAGCGCACAGGGAAAGGACTATGGCTACACCTTC
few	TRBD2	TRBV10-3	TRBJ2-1	CAISESQASGDYNEQFF	TGTGCCATCAGTGAGTCCCAAGCTAGCGGGGACTACAATGAGCAGTTCTTC
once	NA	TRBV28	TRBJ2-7	CASSLTTGLRGEQYF	TGTGCCAGCAGTTTAACGACCGGGCTACGGGGCGAGCAGTACTTC
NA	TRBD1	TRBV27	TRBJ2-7	CASSGTGFEQYF	TGTGCCAGCAGCGGGACAGGGTTCGAGCAGTACTTC
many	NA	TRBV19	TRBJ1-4	CASSIIDSLTEKLFF	TGTGCCAGTAGTATAATCGACTCGCTTACTGAAAAACTGTTTTTT
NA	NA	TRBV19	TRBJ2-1	CASSISADNEQFF	TGTGCCAGTAGTATCTCAGCGGACAATGAGCAGTTCTTC
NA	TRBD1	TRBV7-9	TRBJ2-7	CASSLTGVVNEQYF	TGTGCCAGCAGCCTAACAGGGGTGGTGAACGAGCAGTACTTC